The TCR beta chain described here comes from a study of blood T cell repertoires in COVID-19. In the study overall: Specimens from acute and convalescent COVID-19 originated in the United States, Italy and Spain.

V gave up 0 bases and J gave up 5 bases, with 8 bases separating them. Germline V gives CDR1 MNHEY, CDR2 SMNVEV (reference sequence). This CDR3 comprises 14 residues. The table lists this clone with a count of one. The data were produced by immunoSEQ multiplex PCR, yet TCRdb's version contains in-frame clones alone and is incomplete. The sample holds about 120,000 clones, approximately 87% seen once. The TCR originated in a woman between 70 and 85 years old with acute or convalescent COVID-19. The sample comprised peripheral blood. The genes are TRBV27 and TRBJ1-5; the D is unclear. The CDR3 is CASSLSADYQPQHF. The DNA of the CDR3 is TGTGCCAGCAGTTTATCGGCAGACTATCAGCCCCAGCATTTT.